Each of the 27 T cell receptor beta chains below was sequenced from the same sample in a study of T cell clonotyping in hematopoietic cell transplantation. TCRdb's table, derived via immunoSEQ multiplex PCR, lists solely in-frame clones and lacks some. Here the sample spans roughly 40,000 clones, 85% being singletons. Time point meaning: recipient sample about 28 days before transplant, after cytoreduction. The sample in question was peripheral blood mononuclear cells, obtained before stem cell transplant. Every receptor here comes from a man aged 55 to 69 with acute myeloid leukemia. Some clones in this sample may be carry-over from other donors' samples.

The genes are TRBV28 and TRBJ1-5; TRBD1 matches 8 bases. This CDR3 is built from 13 residues. Germline CDR1 and CDR2: MDHEN and SYDVKM. V was pared by 6 bases and J by 15 bases, with 13 bases of the junction left unmatched. The CDR3: CASSRTDRGFLHF. The DNA for the CDR3 is TGTGCCAGCAGCCGAACCGACAGGGGCTTCCTGCATTTT.

V and J are TRBV11-2 and TRBJ1-5, with unresolved D. Germline V CDR1 and CDR2: SGHAT, FQNNGV. Trimming removed 5 bases from V and 2 bases from J, with 16 bases in between. This CDR3 has 16 residues. This chain's CDR3 is CASSPSGGEGNQPQHF. In nucleotides, the CDR3 is TGTGCCAGCAGCCCTAGCGGAGGAGAGGGCAATCAGCCCCAGCATTTT.

CDR3 bases: TGTGCCAGCAGTTACAGCGGACCGTCCTACGAGCAGTACTTC. Translated: CASSYSGPSYEQYF. V and J are TRBV6-6 and TRBJ2-7, with a possible D match to TRBD2 (5 bases). The V gene lost 2 bases and the J gene lost 1 base, with 9 bases spanning the gap. Looked up from germline, CDR1 is MNHNY and CDR2 is SVGAGI (reference sequence). The CDR3 consists of 14 residues.

The chain combines TRBV2 with TRBJ2-6, with no clear D. The CDR3 is 13 residues long. From germline, CDR1 is SNHLY and CDR2 FYNNEI. The V gene lost 6 bases and the J gene lost 2 bases, with 5 bases spanning the gap. The CDR3 spells CASRVAGANVLTF. The CDR3 DNA is TGTGCCAGCAGGGTGGCTGGGGCCAACGTCCTGACTTTC. The complete variable domain, with remaining parts taken from reference TRBV2 and TRBJ2-6, reads EPEVTQTPSHQVTQMGQEVILRCVPISNHLYFYWYRQILGQKVEFLVSFYNNEISEKSEIFDDQFSVERPDGSNFTLKIRSTKLEDSAMYFCASRVAGANVLTFGAGSRLTVL.

The J gene is TRBJ2-2, the V gene TRBV6-4; the D call may be TRBD1 or TRBD2 (6 bases each). Germline V gene lookup returns CDR1 MRHNA and CDR2 SNTAGT. The CDR3 is 14 residues long. V dropped 6 bases and J dropped 3 bases, with 11 bases sitting between them. The CDR3 loop is CASSGGADTGELFF. CDR3 sequence (DNA): TGTGCCAGCAGCGGGGGCGCGGACACCGGGGAGCTGTTTTTT.

In its sample, this clone was seen a few times. The chain recombines TRBV10-1 with TRBJ1-3, with unresolved D. Germline CDR1 and CDR2: WNHNN and SYGVQD (reference sequence). This CDR3 contains 13 residues. V was cut by 6 bases and J by 12 bases, with 18 bases left in between. The CDR3 DNA sequence: TGCGCCAGCAGCCGGCTCTCCAGAGCGAACATATATTTT. This codes for CASSRLSRANIYF.

This clone occurred once. Sequence at one end of the junction differs from germline and may be a read error. This chain links TRBV4-2 with TRBJ2-2; tentative D call: TRBD2 (6 bases). This CDR3 is 15 amino acids long. Germline CDR1 and CDR2: LGHNA and YNFKEQ. The CDR3 DNA follows: TGTGCCAGCAGCCCAAATGCGGGGAACCCCGGGGAGCTGTTTTTT. Protein sequence: CASSPNAGNPGELFF.

The chain links TRBV2 to TRBJ2-2; D is perhaps TRBD2 (6 bases). Germline V lookup: CDR1 SNHLY, CDR2 FYNNEI. V gave up 4 bases and J gave up 7 bases, with 16 bases separating them. The CDR3 covers 15 residues. CDR3 loop: CASSGPKTGSGELFF. Here the CDR3 DNA reads TGTGCCAGCAGTGGTCCTAAAACCGGGAGCGGGGAGCTGTTTTTT. The full variable domain, completed using reference TRBV2 and TRBJ2-2, is EPEVTQTPSHQVTQMGQEVILRCVPISNHLYFYWYRQILGQKVEFLVSFYNNEISEKSEIFDDQFSVERPDGSNFTLKIRSTKLEDSAMYFCASSGPKTGSGELFFGEGSRLTVL.

The rearrangement uses TRBV5-8 and TRBJ1-1, with TRBD1 matching 8 bases. In germline, CDR1 is SGHTS, CDR2 YDEGEE. The CDR3 length is 15 residues. The J segment lost 1 base and the V segment lost 6 bases, leaving 8 bases of the junction unmatched. CDR3 loop: CASISRGTGNTEAFF. CDR3 in DNA: TGTGCCAGCATCTCACGGGGGACAGGGAACACTGAAGCTTTCTTT.

V usage is TRBV6-4 and J usage is TRBJ2-3; either TRBD1 or TRBD2 may supply D (5 bases each). CDR1 and CDR2 (germline): MRHNA, SNTAGT. Between the trimmed V and J ends, which lost 8 bases and 5 bases, there was a span of 14 bases. This CDR3 region has 13 residues. The DNA for the CDR3 is TGTGCCAGCGCCCGGGGCCGCGGAGATACGCAGTATTTT. It specifies CASARGRGDTQYF.

The chain recombines TRBV7-3 with TRBJ1-1; D unresolved. Between the trimmed V and J ends, which lost 5 bases and 0 bases, there was a span of 13 bases. CDR3 size: 15 residues. CDR1 SGHTA and CDR2 FQGTGA come from the germline V gene. Here the CDR3 reads CASSDGRIMNTEAFF. In nucleotides, the CDR3 is TGTGCCAGCAGCGACGGGCGAATCATGAACACTGAAGCTTTCTTT.

The V and J genes are TRBV4-1 and TRBJ2-2, with 8 nucleotides matching TRBD1. Per the germline V gene, CDR1 is MGHRA and CDR2 is YSYEKL. With 1 base clipped from V and 1 base from J, the junction kept 11 bases outside the gene matches. This CDR3 has 19 residues. The CDR3 DNA sequence: TGCGCCAGCAGCCAAGGAATATTGAGGGACAGGATGAACACCGGGGAGCTGTTTTTT. This gives the protein CASSQGILRDRMNTGELFF.

The V call is TRBV2, the J call TRBJ2-7; 10 bases line up with TRBD1. CDR3 length: 14 amino acids. The germline V gene encodes CDR1 SNHLY and CDR2 FYNNEI. Trimming took 6 bases from V and 5 from J; bases not matched to a gene: 7. CDR3 amino acids: CASSRDRGSHEQYF. CDR3 in DNA: TGTGCCAGCAGCCGGGACAGGGGATCCCACGAGCAGTACTTC.

The rearrangement uses TRBV13 and TRBJ2-5; 16 positions agree with TRBD2. Germline values: CDR1 PRHDT, CDR2 FYEKMQ (reference sequence). V shed 1 base and J 6 bases; nucleotides not matched to a gene: 11. This CDR3 comprises 19 residues. The CDR3 region is CASSLEGLAGGLGVKTQYF. The CDR3, as DNA: TGTGCCAGCAGCTTAGAGGGACTAGCGGGGGGGCTCGGTGTAAAGACCCAGTACTTC.

This clone was recorded only once. This chain connects TRBV7-3 to TRBJ1-3; 8 bases line up with TRBD1. V shed 4 bases, J shed 3 bases, and the junction held 11 bases outside the gene matches. This CDR3 is 17 amino acids long. Germline lookup yields CDR1 SGHTA and CDR2 FQGTGA. The CDR3 DNA reads TGTGCCAGCAGCTCGGAAAGTGGTACAGGGGGTGGAAACACCATATATTTT. Its protein is CASSSESGTGGGNTIYF.

This chain uses TRBV25-1 with TRBJ1-2, with D unresolved. CDR1 MGHDK and CDR2 SYGVNS come from the germline V gene. This CDR3 comprises 12 residues. Between the trimmed V and J ends, which lost 1 base and 3 bases, there was a span of 3 bases. The CDR3, as DNA: TGTGCCAGCAGTGAATTAGACTATGGCTACACCTTC. Amino acid sequence: CASSELDYGYTF.

This clone was detected a few times. The J gene is TRBJ1-6, the V gene TRBV27; no reliable D call. The CDR3 runs to 17 residues. V lost 0 bases and J 5 bases, leaving 14 bases between the germline ends. Germline V gives CDR1 MNHEY, CDR2 SMNVEV (reference sequence). CDR3 protein: CASSLSLGHGNNSPLHF. CDR3 nucleotide sequence: TGTGCCAGCAGTTTATCTCTAGGCCACGGGAATAATTCACCCCTCCACTTT.

This clone has a single count. This rearrangement joins TRBV7-8 to TRBJ1-6; 7 bases align to TRBD1. Losses at the gene ends were 5 bases for V and 10 bases for J; bases not matched to a gene: 8. The CDR3 is 14 residues long. The germline CDR1 and CDR2 sequences are SGHVS and FQNEAQ. CDR3 region: CASSTNRGNSPLHF. The CDR3 DNA reads TGTGCCAGCAGCACCAACAGGGGAAACTCACCCCTCCACTTT.

The V gene is TRBV28, the J gene TRBJ2-3; the D gene could be TRBD1 or TRBD2 (5 bases each). The V gene's germline CDR1 is MDHEN and CDR2 SYDVKM. This CDR3 region has 13 residues. V dropped 6 bases and J dropped 7 bases, with 14 bases sitting between them. The chain's CDR3 is CASSANWGNTQYF. As DNA, the CDR3 is TGTGCCAGCAGCGCAAATTGGGGGAATACGCAGTATTTT. Variable domain in full (rest from reference TRBV28 and TRBJ2-3): DVKVTQSSRYLVKRTGEKVFLECVQDMDHENMFWYRQDPGLGLRLIYFSYDVKMKEKGDIPEGYSVSREKKERFSLILESASTNQTSMYLCASSANWGNTQYFGPGTRLTVL.

In its sample, this clone was seen a few times. J is TRBJ2-7 and V is TRBV18; no firm D call. The V end lost 2 bases, the J end lost 5 bases, and 13 bases lay between the germline ends. CDR3 length equals 14 residues. CDR1 and CDR2 (germline): KGHSH, LQKENI. The CDR3 coding sequence is TGTGCCAGCTCACCAAAAGGTCTTCCCCACGAGCAGTACTTC. Its translation: CASSPKGLPHEQYF.

Only a few counts were recorded for this clone. V is TRBV2 and J is TRBJ2-7, with a possible D match to TRBD2 (6 bases). The CDR3 extends over 14 amino acids. The V end was cut by 3 bases, the J end by 0 bases, with 9 bases between. The germline V gene encodes CDR1 SNHLY and CDR2 FYNNEI. The CDR3 loop is CASSDQRVSYEQYF. CDR3 DNA: TGTGCCAGCAGTGATCAGCGGGTCTCCTACGAGCAGTACTTC.

The chain combines TRBV2 with TRBJ1-4; tentatively, D is TRBD1 (5 bases). The CDR3 totals 14 residues. The V end was cut by 8 bases, the J end by 0 bases, with 10 bases between. The V gene's germline CDR1 is SNHLY and CDR2 FYNNEI. CDR3 in DNA: TGTGCCAGCGTACAGGCTGCAACTAATGAAAAACTGTTTTTT. This gives the protein CASVQAATNEKLFF.

This chain links TRBV7-6 with TRBJ1-1; 8 bases match TRBD1. Germline trimming cut 5 bases from V and 1 base from J; bases unmatched to any gene: 12. Germline V gene data show CDR1 as SGHVS and CDR2 as FNYEAQ. CDR3 length: 17 residues. The chain's CDR3 is CASSLRATGAKNTEAFF. The CDR3 DNA reads TGTGCCAGCAGCCTTCGCGCGACAGGGGCGAAGAACACTGAAGCTTTCTTT.

The V gene is TRBV28, the J gene TRBJ1-6; a weak D match, TRBD1 (6 bases). V lost 3 bases and J 6 bases, leaving 9 bases between the germline ends. This CDR3 has 14 amino acids. CDR1 and CDR2 (germline): MDHEN, SYDVKM. The CDR3 bases are TGTGCCAGCAGTTTGGTACAGGGTAATTCACCCCTCCACTTT. Translating gives CASSLVQGNSPLHF.

This rearrangement joins TRBV27 to TRBJ1-1; no firm D call. CDR1 MNHEY and CDR2 SMNVEV come from the germline V gene (reference sequence). The CDR3 consists of 13 residues. Trimming left V 3 bases short and J 5 bases short, with 10 bases between. This chain's CDR3 is CASSFGRKTEAFF. CDR3 sequence (DNA): TGTGCCAGCAGTTTTGGAAGGAAGACTGAAGCTTTCTTT.

The J gene is TRBJ1-4, the V gene TRBV4-1, with unresolved D. There are 16 residues in the CDR3. Trimming left V 2 bases short and J 7 bases short, with 17 bases between. The germline CDR1 and CDR2 sequences are MGHRA and YSYEKL. CDR3 residues: CASSQPRLVAAEKLFF. For the CDR3, the DNA is TGCGCCAGCAGCCAACCCCGGCTGGTGGCGGCTGAAAAACTGTTTTTT.

The gene calls are TRBV29-1 and TRBJ1-4; D not certain. Deletions cut 5 bases from V and 2 bases from J, with 9 bases between. CDR3 size: 13 residues. The V gene's germline CDR1 is SQVTM and CDR2 ANQGSEA. CDR3 loop: CSVLQVTNEKLFF. CDR3 coding DNA: TGCAGCGTTCTTCAGGTGACTAATGAAAAACTGTTTTTT.